This T cell receptor (beta chain) derives from a study of blood T cells in healthy people across ages (dated by TCRdb to 2014 to 2015). Background for the entire study: In model experiments, template switching captured roughly one uniquely barcoded TCR beta cDNA molecule for every two T cells. Using deep sequencing normalized with unique cDNA molecular identifiers, the study measured how TCR beta repertoire diversity changes with age. The donors were divided into four age groups: young (average roughly 15 years), middle-aged (about 40), aged (roughly 66) and long-lived (roughly 88). To avoid experimental bias, donors of different ages were spread randomly across the sequencing lanes. The study analyzed two additional independent replicas of 1 million unique cDNA reads from the same blood draw for two donors, one aged 18 to 30 and one aged 80 or older.

The CDR3 spans 17 residues, from the cysteine through the phenylalanine. The entry retains the CDR3 DNA only, 51 bases that are in frame from base 1. The junction shows trimming of 4 bases on V and 6 bases on J, plus 27 bases between the germline ends. From a lookup of the germline V gene (reference sequence), CDR1 and CDR2 are DFQATT and SNEGSKA. Preparation of the library involved 5' RACE. TCRdb lists the instrument as Illumina HiSeq 2500. A second PCR of about 6 to 12 cycles was performed with a sample-barcoded 5' primer and a J-beta primer mix. A template-switch 5' adaptor carrying 12 random nucleotides introduced a unique molecular identifier onto each TCR beta cDNA molecule. At least 3 million CDR3-containing paired-end reads were obtained from each sample. The Mint cDNA synthesis kit, primed by a TRBC-specific oligonucleotide, was used to synthesize first-strand cDNA from all RNA. After uracil-DNA glycosylase treatment, a first 18-cycle PCR used universal primers M1SS and BC2_uni_R on all cDNA. The source study handled its data this way. For normalization, 1 million high-quality reads, each with a distinct molecular identifier, were randomly selected from each sample. Instead of being binned into consensus sequences, reads with shared molecular identifiers were discarded. MiTCR, run with a Q25 quality threshold and the strictest error-elimination algorithm, handled CDR3 identification, clonotype clustering and error correction. A nonparametric unseen species model with Euler transformation was used to estimate lower-bound total TCR beta diversity. TCRdb itself trimmed the public reads at Q25 with fastp, ran MiXCR and retained productive beta chains. Merged by CDR3 protein, the rows form single entries marked with the most common genes and DNA. What appears here as the V and J calls and clone size reflects TCRdb's work, not the paper's. In this sample the table shows 650,000 to 1,000,000 distinct CDR3 sequences, under 40% of which occur a single time. The top ten clonotypes cover 10% to 15% of the sample.

Systemically healthy Caucasian individuals from Russia, 35 to 50 in total and aged about 6 to 100 years, were included as donors. Each donor gave ten milliliters of peripheral blood, drawn into EDTA-treated Vacutainer tubes. Ficoll-Paque density-gradient centrifugation was used to isolate PBMCs, with at least 6.5 million per sample. Trizol reagent was used to extract total RNA from PBMCs, with at least 6 micrograms per sample. Naive CD45RAhigh/CD27high T cell percentages were measured by flow cytometry on a PBMC aliquot from every donor. This clonotype was counted a few times. It lacks a known antigen. The input lacks base qualities; no much larger clone sits a single base away. General findings and caveats noted by the study authors: Total diversity estimates from one million sequenced T cells were considered lower bounds and underestimates. Compared with the aged group, the long-lived group had more naive CD4+ T cells, fewer expanded clones and increased TCR diversity, a pattern suggesting age selection. As age increased, observed TCR beta diversity per million T cells dropped in a roughly linear way, and a significant reduction was already evident by age 40. Since profiling was done on bulk unsorted PBMCs, naive and antigen-experienced compartments could not be conclusively compared. There was a strong correlation between observed TCR beta diversity and the percentage of naive T cells measured by flow cytometry. Because the CMV infection status of the donors was unknown, age-related changes in expanded clonotypes may potentially have been confounded.

The source is a young man in good health. The rearrangement joined TRBV20-1 to TRBJ1-2; the D gene is perhaps TRBD1, on 5 matching bases. Sequenced: blood. The base sequence is TGCAGTGCTACAATAGAGCGGGTCCTGGACGGGGCCGATGGCTACACCTTC. This yields the protein CSATIERVLDGADGYTF.